Each of the 25 T cell receptor beta chains below was sequenced from the same sample in a study of OX40 agonist ivuxolimab in advanced cancers. Method: immunoSEQ multiplex PCR; TCRdb's copy keeps in-frame clones and lacks some. The table shows tens of thousands of clones, with approximately 81% occurring only once. Here the sequenced sample was CD4+ or CD8+ T cells sorted from blood, taken in a trial of the OX40 agonist ivuxolimab. The origin of the receptors is an adult with an advanced solid tumor such as melanoma, head and neck, liver or kidney cancer.

The chain links TRBV7-9 to TRBJ2-3; D might be TRBD1 or TRBD2, each matching 5 bases. CDR1 and CDR2 from the germline V gene are SEHNR and FQNEAQ (reference sequence). Trimming cost V 5 bases and J 1 base, with 16 bases left between them. The CDR3 runs 16 residues. The CDR3 sequence is CASSPLGPIRTDTQYF. The CDR3 DNA reads as TGTGCCAGCAGCCCCCTGGGACCGATCCGCACAGATACGCAGTATTTT.

This clone was detected only once. The chain has TRBV7-9 and TRBJ2-7; TRBD1 aligns across 7 bases. V was pared by 5 bases and J by 0 bases, with 4 bases of the junction left unmatched. Looked up from germline, CDR1 is SEHNR and CDR2 is FQNEAQ (reference sequence). The CDR3 totals 14 residues. This CDR3 is CASSRWDSSYEQYF. The DNA of the CDR3 is TGTGCCAGCAGCCGCTGGGACAGCTCCTACGAGCAGTACTTC.

The V call is TRBV7-9, the J call TRBJ1-1; maybe TRBD1 (5 bases). V was pared by 8 bases and J by 3 bases, with 16 bases between. CDR1 is SEHNR, CDR2 FQNEAQ, per germline (reference sequence). The CDR3 loop spans 14 amino acids. The CDR3 region is CASVTYEGDTEAFF. Written as DNA, the CDR3 is TGTGCCAGCGTAACTTACGAAGGGGACACTGAAGCTTTCTTT.

The chain is built from TRBV2 and TRBJ2-5, with 12 bases lining up with TRBD2. The J call may be mistaken, given a closer DNA end match to TRBJ2-7. Germline V gene sequence: CDR1 SNHLY, CDR2 FYNNEI. The CDR3 is 17 amino acids. The DNA of the CDR3 is TGTGCCAGCAGTGAAGCCAACCTCGGACTAGCGGGAAACGAGCAGTACTTC. Its translation is CASSEANLGLAGNEQYF.

Here the CDR3 reads CASSLLSGNQETQYF. The CDR3, as DNA: TGTGCCAGCAGCTTACTAAGCGGTAACCAAGAGACCCAGTACTTC. The rearrangement links TRBV7-2 to TRBJ2-5; possibly TRBD2 for D (5 bases). Germline V CDR1 and CDR2: SGHTA, FQGNSA. The CDR3 runs 15 residues. The V end was cut by 2 bases, the J end by 0 bases, with 10 bases between.

This clone was counted once. The chain is built from TRBV11-2 and TRBJ2-2, with D unclear. The CDR3 is made up of 15 amino acids. Per germline, CDR1 SGHAT and CDR2 FQNNGV. V was pared by 5 bases and J by 6 bases, with 16 bases between. The CDR3, as DNA: TGTGCCAGCAGCCCCCTCCGAGGAAGCTCCGGGGAGCTGTTTTTT. Protein product: CASSPLRGSSGELFF.

This clone was picked up a small number of times. The gene calls are TRBV28 and TRBJ1-2, with unresolved D. This CDR3 region has 12 residues. V lost 5 bases and J lost 5, with 9 bases in between. Per the germline V gene, CDR1 is MDHEN and CDR2 is SYDVKM. The CDR3, as DNA: TGTGCCAGCAGTCTCCGTCAGTATGGCTACACCTTC. Translated, it gives CASSLRQYGYTF.

The V call is TRBV5-4, the J call TRBJ2-6, with D maybe TRBD1 (6 bases). V lost 4 bases to trimming and J lost 0 bases, with 11 bases between them. The CDR3 extends over 16 amino acids. CDR1 SGHNT and CDR2 YYREEE come from the germline V gene (reference sequence). The CDR3 nucleotides are TGTGCCAGCAGCCGGAGACAGGTCTCTGGGGCCAACGTCCTGACTTTC. Translation gives CASSRRQVSGANVLTF.

The genes are TRBV21-1 and TRBJ2-7; TRBD2, the D gene given by the table, was not confirmed from the DNA. TRBV21-1 corresponds to a pseudogene. The CDR3 spans 15 residues. CDR3 DNA sequence: TGTGCCAGCAGCACTAAGCGGGAGGGCGCCTACGAGCAGTACTTC. Translation: CASSTKREGAYEQYF.

V is TRBV6-6 and J is TRBJ2-1; 11 bases align to TRBD2. Germline trimming cut 6 bases from V and 7 bases from J; bases unmatched to any gene: 8. Germline assignment: CDR1 MNHNY and CDR2 SVGAGI (reference sequence). The CDR3 covers 15 residues. CDR3: CASSSTSGKVNEQFF. The CDR3 DNA reads TGTGCCAGCAGCTCGACTAGCGGGAAGGTTAATGAGCAGTTCTTC.

This chain joins TRBV10-2 and TRBJ2-7, with unresolved D. Between the trimmed V and J ends, which lost 4 bases and 2 bases, there was a span of 6 bases. The CDR3 consists of 12 residues. CDR1 is WSHSY and CDR2 is SAAADI in the germline V gene. CDR3 in DNA: TGCGCCAGCAGTGGGTCAACCTACGAGCAGTACTTC. This codes for CASSGSTYEQYF.

The chain is built from TRBV6-6 and TRBJ2-5; 7 nucleotides align to TRBD2. This CDR3 region has 16 residues. After removal of 5 bases from V and 2 bases from J, the junction contained 11 bases not matched to a gene. CDR1 is MNHNY, CDR2 SVGAGI, per germline (reference sequence). The CDR3 is CASSNPRQGGQETQYF. DNA of the CDR3: TGTGCCAGCAGTAACCCACGTCAGGGAGGGCAAGAGACCCAGTACTTC.

The V call is TRBV4-2, the J call TRBJ2-5; 8 bases map to TRBD1. V shed 0 bases, J shed 5 bases, and the junction held 14 bases outside the gene matches. Germline-derived CDR1 and CDR2 are LGHNA and YNFKEQ. The CDR3 loop spans 18 amino acids. This CDR3 reads CASSQEESRGHVVETQYF. DNA of the CDR3: TGTGCCAGCAGCCAAGAAGAATCCAGGGGGCACGTTGTCGAGACCCAGTACTTC.

The chain employs TRBV5-1 and TRBJ1-2; no definite D call. This CDR3 has 14 amino acids. Trimming took off 2 bases at V and 5 bases at J, with 13 bases between the two ends. From germline, CDR1 is SGHRS and CDR2 YFSETQ. CDR3: CASSFARAPYGYTF. For the CDR3, the DNA is TGCGCCAGCAGCTTCGCCCGGGCCCCGTATGGCTACACCTTC. Filled out from reference TRBV5-1 and TRBJ1-2, the complete variable domain reads KAGVTQTPRYLIKTRGQQVTLSCSPISGHRSVSWYQQTPGQGLQFLFEYFSETQRNKGNFPGRFSGRQFSNSRSEMNVSTLELGDSALYLCASSFARAPYGYTFGSGTRLTVV.

This rearrangement joins TRBV10-2 to TRBJ2-1; TRBD2 matches at 10 bases. Germline V gives CDR1 WSHSY, CDR2 SAAADI. V gave up 11 bases and J gave up 4 bases; unmatched junction bases: 11. The CDR3 runs to 15 residues. The CDR3 DNA reads TGCGCCGCCAGTTCAGCGGGAGGGCCGTACAATGAGCAGTTCTTC. It encodes CAASSAGGPYNEQFF.

This clone occurred many times. This chain connects TRBV5-1 to TRBJ2-1, with a tentative D call TRBD1 (6 bases). Trimming left V 3 bases short and J 6 bases short, with 16 bases between. The CDR3 consists of 15 residues. CDR1 and CDR2 (germline): SGHRS, YFSETQ. The CDR3 nucleotides are TGCGCCAGCAGCTCAAACAGGGTGCGGCGCAATGAGCAGTTCTTC. Its translation: CASSSNRVRRNEQFF. The entire variable domain, with the rest obtained from reference TRBV5-1 and TRBJ2-1, is as follows: KAGVTQTPRYLIKTRGQQVTLSCSPISGHRSVSWYQQTPGQGLQFLFEYFSETQRNKGNFPGRFSGRQFSNSRSEMNVSTLELGDSALYLCASSSNRVRRNEQFFGPGTRLTVL.

The genes are TRBV28 and TRBJ2-1; D call uncertain. V was pared by 7 bases and J by 2 bases, with 12 bases between. Germline V gene lookup returns CDR1 MDHEN and CDR2 SYDVKM. CDR3 length: 14 amino acids. The CDR3 sequence is CASTPIRPYNEQFF. The CDR3 region has the DNA TGTGCCAGCACCCCAATTCGACCCTACAATGAGCAGTTCTTC.

The CDR3 reads CASQAEYEQYF. CDR3 nucleotides: TGTGCCAGCCAAGCGGAGTACGAGCAGTACTTC. The chain has TRBV7-9 and TRBJ2-7, with D possibly matching TRBD2 (5 bases). V lost 8 bases to trimming and J lost 4 bases, with 9 bases between them. Germline V CDR1 and CDR2: SEHNR, FQNEAQ (reference sequence). The CDR3 is made up of 11 amino acids.

The chain recombines TRBV6-1 with TRBJ2-4; 7 bases map to TRBD2. V dropped 5 bases and J dropped 8; count of bases not matched to a gene: 3. CDR3 size: 12 residues. Germline values: CDR1 MNHNS, CDR2 SASEGT. The CDR3 DNA is TGTGCCAGCAGTCCTGGGGGGGACATTCAGTACTTC. Its protein product is CASSPGGDIQYF.

In its sample, this clone was seen a few times. The chain carries TRBV15 and TRBJ2-2; TRBD2 is a possible D gene (6 bases). V gave up 5 bases and J gave up 3 bases, with 16 bases separating them. The CDR3 has 16 residues. Germline V gene data show CDR1 as LNHNV and CDR2 as YYDKDF (reference sequence). CDR3 loop: CATSPARGKYTGELFF. The CDR3 nucleotides read TGTGCCACCAGCCCAGCACGGGGGAAATACACCGGGGAGCTGTTTTTT.

V gene TRBV7-6 combines with J gene TRBJ1-6; 8 bases are shared with TRBD1. CDR1 and CDR2 from the germline V gene are SGHVS and FNYEAQ. V shed 4 bases, J shed 9 bases, and the junction held 5 bases outside the gene matches. The CDR3 extends over 14 amino acids. The CDR3 DNA is TGTGCCAGCAGCTCTGACAGGGGAGGTTCACCCCTCCACTTT. This translates into CASSSDRGGSPLHF. The entire variable domain, with the rest obtained from reference TRBV7-6 and TRBJ1-6, is as follows: GAGVSQSPRYKVTKRGQDVALRCDPISGHVSLYWYRQALGQGPEFLTYFNYEAQQDKSGLPNDRFSAERPEGSISTLTIQRTEQRDSAMYRCASSSDRGGSPLHFGNGTRLTVT.

V and J are TRBV5-4 and TRBJ2-2; D perhaps matches TRBD2 (5 bases). The CDR3 loop spans 14 amino acids. V lost 2 bases and J 4 bases, leaving 9 bases between the germline ends. The germline V gene encodes CDR1 SGHNT and CDR2 YYREEE (reference sequence). This chain's CDR3 is CASSFEGFTGELFF. The CDR3 DNA sequence: TGTGCCAGCAGCTTTGAGGGTTTCACCGGGGAGCTGTTTTTT.

This clone has more than one count but fewer than ten. The V call is TRBV4-1, the J call TRBJ2-1; 10 bases agree with TRBD2. This CDR3 spans 19 amino acids. Unmatched junction bases numbered 19, after V lost 4 bases and J lost 7 bases. Germline values: CDR1 MGHRA, CDR2 YSYEKL. DNA for the CDR3: TGCGCCAGCAGCCCTCTAGGGCTAGCGGGAGCGCTTGGGGGGAATGAGCAGTTCTTC. Its translation is CASSPLGLAGALGGNEQFF.

The chain couples TRBV7-2 to TRBJ2-7; 8 nucleotides align to TRBD1. The CDR3 is 15 amino acids. CDR1 SGHTA and CDR2 FQGNSA come from the germline V gene. Unmatched junction bases numbered 6, after V lost 1 base and J lost 4 bases. The CDR3 DNA follows: TGTGCCAGCAGCTTAGTTGCAGGGGGCTTTTACGAGCAGTACTTC. As protein: CASSLVAGGFYEQYF.

The chain couples TRBV13 to TRBJ2-2; 8 bases match TRBD2. V trimming: 5 bases; J trimming: 7 bases; junction bases outside the gene matches: 12. The CDR3 is 16 residues long. The germline gives CDR1 PRHDT, CDR2 FYEKMQ (reference sequence). The DNA of the CDR3 is TGTGCCAGCAGCGGGCCCAGGTTGGCGGGGGGCGGGGAGCTGTTTTTT. Translated, it gives CASSGPRLAGGGELFF.